Many counts were recorded for the clone carrying this T cell receptor beta chain. These data come from a study of T-cell reconstitution after alpha-beta-depleted transplantation in children. This CDR3 region has 15 residues. V was trimmed by 1 base and J by 6 bases, leaving 13 bases between them. The germline V gene has CDR1 WNHNN and CDR2 SYGVQD (reference sequence). Using unique molecular identifiers, the investigators prepared the TCRbeta library. TCRdb passed the PCR reads through MiXCR, listing each CDR3 protein once. The data show almost 500,000 distinct CDR3 sequences, about 10% seen once. The TCR comes from a child aged 2 to 15 with inherited bone marrow failure, due to receive a stem cell transplant. The input for sequencing was PBMCs, taken before TCRalphabeta/CD19-depleted stem cell transplant. The V and J genes are TRBV10-1 and TRBJ2-1; tentative D call: TRBD1 (6 bases). The CDR3 DNA follows: TGCGCCAGCAGTGAGTACAGGGCGGGCGGCAATGAGCAGTTCTTC. It yields the protein CASSEYRAGGNEQFF.